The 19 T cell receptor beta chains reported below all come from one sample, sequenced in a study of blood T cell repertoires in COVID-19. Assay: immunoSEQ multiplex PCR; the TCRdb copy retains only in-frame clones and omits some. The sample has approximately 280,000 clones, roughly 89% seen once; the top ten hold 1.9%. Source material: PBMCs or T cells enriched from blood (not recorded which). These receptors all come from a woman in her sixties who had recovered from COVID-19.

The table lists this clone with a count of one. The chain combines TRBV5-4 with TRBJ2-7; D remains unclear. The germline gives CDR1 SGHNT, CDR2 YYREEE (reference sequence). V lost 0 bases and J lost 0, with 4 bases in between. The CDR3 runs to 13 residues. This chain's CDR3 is CASSLVNSYEQYF. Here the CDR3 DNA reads TGTGCCAGCAGCTTGGTCAACTCCTACGAGCAGTACTTC.

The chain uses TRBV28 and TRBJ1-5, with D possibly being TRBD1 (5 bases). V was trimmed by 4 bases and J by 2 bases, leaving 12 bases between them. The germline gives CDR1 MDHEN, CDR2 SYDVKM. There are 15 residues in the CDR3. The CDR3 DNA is TGTGCCAGCAGTTCAGCGGGGGTTGGCAATCAGCCCCAGCATTTT. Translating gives CASSSAGVGNQPQHF.

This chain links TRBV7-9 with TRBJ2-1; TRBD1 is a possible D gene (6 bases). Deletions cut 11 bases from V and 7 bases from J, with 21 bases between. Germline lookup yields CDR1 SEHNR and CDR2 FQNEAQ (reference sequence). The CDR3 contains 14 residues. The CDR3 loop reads CASRAGAPGNEQFF. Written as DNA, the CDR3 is TGTGCCTCCCGTGCAGGGGCCCCGGGAAATGAGCAGTTCTTC.

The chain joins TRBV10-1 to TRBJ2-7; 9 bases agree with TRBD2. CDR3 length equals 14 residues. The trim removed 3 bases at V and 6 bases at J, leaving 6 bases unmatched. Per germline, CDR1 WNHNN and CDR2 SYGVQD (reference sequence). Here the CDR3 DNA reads TGCGCCAGCAGTGACGGCGGGAGGGCCCGCGAGCAGTACTTC. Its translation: CASSDGGRAREQYF.

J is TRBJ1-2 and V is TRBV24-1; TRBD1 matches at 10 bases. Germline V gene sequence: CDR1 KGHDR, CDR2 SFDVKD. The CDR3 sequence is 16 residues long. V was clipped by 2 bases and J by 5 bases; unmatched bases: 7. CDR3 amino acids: CATSDSTTGGVYGYTF. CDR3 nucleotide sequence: TGTGCCACCAGTGATTCTACGACAGGGGGCGTATATGGCTACACCTTC.

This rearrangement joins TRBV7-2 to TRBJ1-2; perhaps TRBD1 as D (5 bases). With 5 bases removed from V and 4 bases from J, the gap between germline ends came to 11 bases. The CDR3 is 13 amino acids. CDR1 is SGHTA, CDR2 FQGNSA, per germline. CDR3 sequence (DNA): TGTGCCAGCAGCCCCGGGGGATTCTATGGCTACACCTTC. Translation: CASSPGGFYGYTF.

Written as DNA, the CDR3 is TGCGCCAGCACCGAGTTTCCAGGGGGCGCGTTCGAAAACAATGAGCAGTTCTTC. This encodes CASTEFPGGAFENNEQFF. The J gene is TRBJ2-1, the V gene TRBV5-1; TRBD1 matches 8 bases. CDR1 is SGHRS, CDR2 YFSETQ, per germline. V was clipped by 6 bases and J by 5 bases; unmatched bases: 19. The CDR3 has 18 residues. Full variable domain (outside the CDR3, taken from reference TRBV5-1 and TRBJ2-1): KAGVTQTPRYLIKTRGQQVTLSCSPISGHRSVSWYQQTPGQGLQFLFEYFSETQRNKGNFPGRFSGRQFSNSRSEMNVSTLELGDSALYLCASTEFPGGAFENNEQFFGPGTRLTVL.

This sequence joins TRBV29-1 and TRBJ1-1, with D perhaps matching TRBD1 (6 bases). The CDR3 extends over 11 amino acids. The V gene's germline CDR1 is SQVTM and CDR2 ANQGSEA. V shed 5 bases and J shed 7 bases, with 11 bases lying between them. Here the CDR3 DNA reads TGCAGCGTTCTTGGGACACATGAAGCTTTCTTT. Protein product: CSVLGTHEAFF.

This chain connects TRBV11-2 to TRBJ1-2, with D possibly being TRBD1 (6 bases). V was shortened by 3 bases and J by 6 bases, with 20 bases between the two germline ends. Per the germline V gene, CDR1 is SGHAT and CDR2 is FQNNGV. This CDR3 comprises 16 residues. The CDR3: CASSFINPGAENGYTF. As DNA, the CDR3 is TGTGCCAGCAGCTTCATAAACCCAGGGGCGGAGAATGGCTACACCTTC.

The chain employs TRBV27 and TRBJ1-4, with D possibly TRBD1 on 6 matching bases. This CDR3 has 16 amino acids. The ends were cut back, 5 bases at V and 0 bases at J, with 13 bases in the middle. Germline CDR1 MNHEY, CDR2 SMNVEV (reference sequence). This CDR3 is CASSPRTGTTNEKLFF. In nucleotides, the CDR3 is TGTGCCAGCAGTCCTCGCACAGGGACAACTAATGAAAAACTGTTTTTT.

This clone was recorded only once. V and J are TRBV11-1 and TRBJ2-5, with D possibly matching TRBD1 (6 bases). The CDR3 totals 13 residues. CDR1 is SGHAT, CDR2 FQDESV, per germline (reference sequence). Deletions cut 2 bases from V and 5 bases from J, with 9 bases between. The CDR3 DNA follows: TGTGCCAGCAGCTTAAACACAGGGGAGACCCAGTACTTC. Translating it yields CASSLNTGETQYF.

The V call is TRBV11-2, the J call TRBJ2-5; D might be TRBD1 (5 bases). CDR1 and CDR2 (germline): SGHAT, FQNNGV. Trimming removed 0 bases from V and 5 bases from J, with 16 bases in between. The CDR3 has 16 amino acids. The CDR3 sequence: CASSLEAPGPGETQYF. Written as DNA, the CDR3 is TGTGCCAGCAGCTTAGAAGCCCCAGGGCCCGGGGAGACCCAGTACTTC.

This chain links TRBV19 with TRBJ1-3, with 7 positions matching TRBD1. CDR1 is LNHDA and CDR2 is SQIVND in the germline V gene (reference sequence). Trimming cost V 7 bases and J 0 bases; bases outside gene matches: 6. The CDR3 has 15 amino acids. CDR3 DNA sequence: TGTGCCAGTACGCACAGGGGATACTCTGGAAACACCATATATTTT. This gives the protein CASTHRGYSGNTIYF.

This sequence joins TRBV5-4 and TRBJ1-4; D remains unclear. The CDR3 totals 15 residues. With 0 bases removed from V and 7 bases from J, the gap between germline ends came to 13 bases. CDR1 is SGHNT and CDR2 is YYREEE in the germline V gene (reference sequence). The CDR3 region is CASSLEGGSSEKLFF. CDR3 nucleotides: TGTGCCAGCAGCTTGGAGGGAGGTTCTAGTGAAAAACTGTTTTTT.

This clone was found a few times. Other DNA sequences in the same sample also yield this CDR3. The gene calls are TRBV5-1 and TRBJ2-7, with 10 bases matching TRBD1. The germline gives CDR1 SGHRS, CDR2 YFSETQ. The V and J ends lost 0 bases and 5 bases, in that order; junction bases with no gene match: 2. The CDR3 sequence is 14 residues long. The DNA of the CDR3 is TGCGCCAGCAGCTTGGGGACAGGGGGGGACGAGCAGTACTTC. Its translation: CASSLGTGGDEQYF.

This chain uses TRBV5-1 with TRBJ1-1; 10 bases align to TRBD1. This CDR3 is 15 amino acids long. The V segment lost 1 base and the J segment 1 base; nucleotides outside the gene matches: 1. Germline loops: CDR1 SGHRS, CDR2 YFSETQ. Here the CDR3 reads CASSLRQGANTEAFF. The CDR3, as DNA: TGCGCCAGCAGCTTGAGACAGGGGGCGAACACTGAAGCTTTCTTT.

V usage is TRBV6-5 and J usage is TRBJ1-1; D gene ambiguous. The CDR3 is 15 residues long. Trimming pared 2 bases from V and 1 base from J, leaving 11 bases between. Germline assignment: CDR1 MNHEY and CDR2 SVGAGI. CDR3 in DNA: TGTGCCAGCAGTTACCCCGGACTCGGGAACACTGAAGCTTTCTTT. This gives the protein CASSYPGLGNTEAFF.

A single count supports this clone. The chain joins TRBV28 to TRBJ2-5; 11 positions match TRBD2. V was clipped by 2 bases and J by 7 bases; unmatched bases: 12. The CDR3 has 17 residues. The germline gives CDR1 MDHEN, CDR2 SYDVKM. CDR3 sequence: CASSLISSGRLIGTQYF. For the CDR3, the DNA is TGTGCCAGCAGTTTAATATCTAGCGGGAGGCTTATAGGGACCCAGTACTTC.

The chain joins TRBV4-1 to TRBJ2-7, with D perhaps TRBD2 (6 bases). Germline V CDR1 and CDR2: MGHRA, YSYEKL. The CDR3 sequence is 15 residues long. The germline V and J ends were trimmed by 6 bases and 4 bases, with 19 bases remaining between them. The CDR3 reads CASSYLPGRGYEQYF. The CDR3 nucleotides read TGCGCCAGCAGTTATCTCCCCGGGAGAGGGTACGAGCAGTACTTC.